The entry below describes one TCR beta chain. It has no known antigen specificity. No clone much larger than this one lies a single base away; base qualities are absent. These data are taken from a study of neoadjuvant anti-PD-1 for oral cavity cancer (dated by TCRdb to about 2021). Regarding the research as a whole: Patients mostly received three to four biweekly doses of nivolumab at 3 mg/kg before curative-intent surgical resection. A fourth nivolumab dose was given around day 43 to patients without progression, and definitive surgical resection was performed in those patients on days 50-56. Under RECIST 1.1, a patient counted as a responder if showing complete response, partial response or stable disease, and as a non-responder if showing progression. The parent correlative cohort had eleven to twelve patients and a response rate of about 31%. Broad study findings and their caveats: A higher pretreatment blood Treg/Th17 ratio correlated with both higher pretreatment blood TCRbeta clonality and lower post-treatment tumor TCRbeta clonality. After neoadjuvant nivolumab, non-responders showed significantly higher T cell clonality (Gini index) in PBMCs than responders did. Only a few patients per response group were included in the TCR analyses, and larger cohorts for validation were called for by the authors.

For deep sequencing of PBMC libraries, mostly 450 to 500 ng of input genomic DNA was used, and six replicates were run per sample. TCRbeta libraries were prepared with the immunoSEQ hsTCRbeta kit according to the manufacturer's instructions. The finished libraries were brought together in one pool at 3 nM, which was then read using an Illumina NovaSeq 6000 S4 flow cell. Concerning the study's data processing: Raw data preprocessing and quality control were performed with the immunoSEQ Analyzer. The analysis was restricted to productive rearrangements, with each unique CDR3 amino acid sequence defining a clonotype. Repertoire clonality was estimated as the Gini-Simpson index, which was calculated using the R package tcR. Gini indices were compared with Student's t test, and associations with tumor size change were assessed by Pearson correlation. What TCRdb holds here is the immuneACCESS table cut down to in-frame rearrangements. Part of the clones is not present; checked against another copy, under half of the missing clones reflect an unresolved V gene, and the others are unexplained. V, J and clone size are those of that table, while D and trimming were read from the DNA. The sample has over 30,000 clones on record, almost 80% of them singletons. The ten top clones hold almost 3.5% of the sample.

Explained via the paper, the time point label denotes: after neoadjuvant nivolumab, at surgical resection. The patients had newly diagnosed stage II-IVA oral cavity squamous cell carcinoma and had not received any prior systemic or radiation treatment. The cohort was made up of patients with locally advanced, HPV-negative oral cavity squamous cell carcinoma. Peripheral blood mononuclear cells were analyzed directly and were not maintained or expanded in culture. Samples were obtained from a longitudinal correlative study of a single-arm phase II trial of neoadjuvant nivolumab in oral cavity squamous cell carcinoma. Subject-matched pre- and post-treatment PBMCs and tumors from three responders and three non-responders were subjected to genomic DNA-based TCRbeta sequencing. Peripheral blood mononuclear cells were collected before nivolumab treatment and were collected again after treatment, at the time of surgery. The Maxwell RSC DNA from Cells kit was used to extract genomic DNA from PBMCs.

The starting material was PBMCs, obtained after nivolumab (anti-PD-1) treatment. The TCR comes from a person aged 35 to 85 with oral cavity squamous cell carcinoma.

The CDR3 loop reads CASSLRGSGYGEQFF. The nucleotides read TGTGCCAGCAGCTTAAGGGGGTCGGGTTATGGTGAGCAGTTCTTC. The rearranged segments are TRBV7-9 and TRBJ2-1; the D gene is possibly TRBD1, with 6 bases matching. V is pared back by 2 bases and J by 9 bases, with 17 bases lying between the germline termini. The germline V gene (reference sequence) yields SEHNR for CDR1 and FQNEAQ for CDR2. The CDR3 numbers 15 residues from cysteine through phenylalanine. The only DNA kept is the CDR3, 45 bases in frame from the first base.